Each of the 8 T cell receptor beta chains below was sequenced from the same sample in a study of blood T cell repertoires in COVID-19 (dated by TCRdb to about 2020). Library generation was performed with the immunoSEQ multiplex PCR assay. TCRdb retrieved this table from immuneACCESS and kept in-frame rearrangements only. Not all clones are present; in checked studies, unresolved V genes account for under half, and no reason is known for the remainder. The sample table lists fewer than 300,000 clones, 85% of them with a count of one. Clones ranked in the top ten supply approximately 5.1% of the sample. The sample consisted of peripheral blood. All receptors derive from a middle-aged man with active or convalescent COVID-19.

The chain carries TRBV30 and TRBJ2-5; 7 bases agree with TRBD2. The V gene's germline CDR1 is GTSNPN and CDR2 SVGIG (reference sequence). The ends lost 0 bases at V and 0 bases at J; junction bases unmatched: 4. There are 15 residues in the CDR3. The chain's CDR3 is CAWSVGGGYQETQYF. The CDR3 DNA follows: TGTGCCTGGAGTGTTGGGGGAGGGTACCAAGAGACCCAGTACTTC.

J is TRBJ2-1 and V is TRBV9; maybe TRBD2 (6 bases). Trimming removed 3 bases from V and 2 bases from J, with 12 bases in between. CDR1 and CDR2 from the germline V gene are SGDLS and YYNGEE. This CDR3 has 15 amino acids. The CDR3: CASSASSETYNEQFF. The CDR3 coding sequence is TGTGCCAGCAGCGCTTCTAGCGAGACCTACAATGAGCAGTTCTTC. Variable domain in full (rest from reference TRBV9 and TRBJ2-1): DSGVTQTPKHLITATGQRVTLRCSPRSGDLSVYWYQQSLDQGLQFLIQYYNGEERAKGNILERFSAQQFPDLHSELNLSSLELGDSALYFCASSASSETYNEQFFGPGTRLTVL.

The chain recombines TRBV19 with TRBJ2-1, with 9 nucleotides matching TRBD2. J lost 0 bases, V lost 4 bases, and 16 bases had no gene match. This CDR3 comprises 20 residues. Looked up from germline, CDR1 is LNHDA and CDR2 is SQIVND (reference sequence). This CDR3 reads CASSNGGRALGQSSYNEQFF. CDR3 DNA sequence: TGTGCCAGTAGTAACGGCGGGAGGGCCCTCGGCCAAAGCTCCTACAATGAGCAGTTCTTC.

The chain joins TRBV11-2 to TRBJ2-1; D is possibly TRBD2 (5 bases). Trimming took 1 base from V and 9 from J, leaving 16 bases between them. This CDR3 region has 15 residues. Germline-derived CDR1 and CDR2 are SGHAT and FQNNGV. The CDR3 spells CASSLGAGAGGEQFF. DNA of the CDR3: TGTGCCAGCAGCTTAGGGGCCGGTGCGGGTGGTGAGCAGTTCTTC. The full variable domain, in which reference TRBV11-2 and TRBJ2-1 provide the parts outside the CDR3, is EAGVAQSPRYKIIEKRQSVAFWCNPISGHATLYWYQQILGQGPKLLIQFQNNGVVDDSQLPKDRFSAERLKGVDSTLKIQPAKLEDSAVYLCASSLGAGAGGEQFFGPGTRLTVL.

The genes are TRBV18 and TRBJ2-2; D possibly corresponds to TRBD1 (5 bases). V was cut by 3 bases and J by 4 bases, with 18 bases left in between. The CDR3 length is 17 residues. The V gene's germline CDR1 is KGHSH and CDR2 LQKENI. The CDR3 reads CASSPSVSRVGTGELFF. The CDR3 bases are TGTGCCAGCTCACCGAGTGTTTCCAGGGTGGGCACCGGGGAGCTGTTTTTT.

The J gene is TRBJ2-1, the V gene TRBV9; 9 bases fit TRBD2. Trimming cost V 0 bases and J 8 bases; bases outside gene matches: 12. Germline CDR1 is SGDLS and CDR2 is YYNGEE. This CDR3 has 17 residues. CDR3 sequence (DNA): TGTGCCAGCAGCGTAGCTCAAGTGGGCGGGAGGGTAGATGAGCAGTTCTTC. It encodes CASSVAQVGGRVDEQFF. The variable domain in full, with the rest retrieved from reference TRBV9 and TRBJ2-1, is DSGVTQTPKHLITATGQRVTLRCSPRSGDLSVYWYQQSLDQGLQFLIQYYNGEERAKGNILERFSAQQFPDLHSELNLSSLELGDSALYFCASSVAQVGGRVDEQFFGPGTRLTVL.

The V call is TRBV5-5, the J call TRBJ2-2; D unresolved. Germline values: CDR1 SGHKS, CDR2 YYEKEE (reference sequence). V shed 0 bases and J shed 4 bases, with 10 bases lying between them. CDR3 length equals 15 residues. CDR3 bases: TGTGCCAGCAGCTTGGACGGGTCTCTCACCGGGGAGCTGTTTTTT. Translated: CASSLDGSLTGELFF. Using reference TRBV5-5 and TRBJ2-2 for the parts outside the CDR3, the full variable domain is DAGVTQSPTHLIKTRGQQVTLRCSPISGHKSVSWYQQVLGQGPQFIFQYYEKEERGRGNFPDRFSARQFPNYSSELNVNALLLGDSALYLCASSLDGSLTGELFFGEGSRLTVL.

This clone was recorded once. The V call is TRBV7-2, the J call TRBJ2-5; perhaps TRBD2 as D (7 bases). In germline, CDR1 is SGHTA, CDR2 FQGNSA. V was cut by 5 bases and J by 5 bases, with 12 bases left in between. CDR3 length equals 13 residues. The CDR3 nucleotides read TGTGCCAGCAGCGCAGGGAGGGGGGAGACCCAGTACTTC. Protein sequence: CASSAGRGETQYF. Together with reference TRBV7-2 and TRBJ2-5, the CDR3 gives the full variable domain: GAGVSQSPSNKVTEKGKDVELRCDPISGHTALYWYRQSLGQGLEFLIYFQGNSAPDKSGLPSDRFSAERTGGSVSTLTIQRTQQEDSAVYLCASSAGRGETQYFGPGTRLLVL.